This is a list of T cell receptor beta chains from one sample in a study of T cells expressing NK-cell markers. Reanalyzing the 5' RACE reads, TCRdb keeps one entry per CDR3 protein, without DNA. Recorded for this sample: approximately 460,000 distinct CDR3 sequences. Sequenced material: blood T cells: a sorted CD56 or NKG2C T cell subset, CD4+ or CD8+ T cells, or bulk PBMC T cells (not recorded which). The receptors were gathered from a woman between 18 and 69 years old in good health. Both conserved end residues are part of each CDR3. The order of the fields is V gene, J gene, CDR3 protein.

>TRBV12-3/TRBV12-4|TRBJ1-2
CASSLGTFGYGYTF
>TRBV10-2|TRBJ1-4
CASSGNANEKLFF
>TRBV6-1|TRBJ1-6
CASRISGREGGNSPLHF
>TRBV6-1|TRBJ2-2
CASSRDRGDTGELFF
>TRBV7-2|TRBJ2-5
CASSLGLAGEVETQYF
>TRBV4-2|TRBJ2-7
CASSQAGPYEQYF
>TRBV19|TRBJ2-2
CASERRSNTGELFF
>TRBV6-1|TRBJ2-3
CASRLLAPDTQYF
>TRBV20-1|TRBJ2-3
CSASPGSISRTDTQYF
>TRBV20-1|TRBJ2-7
CSAPVAQLSTYEQYF
>TRBV20-1|TRBJ2-7
CSARRALAGDEQYF
>TRBV25-1|TRBJ1-2
CASSAPIGTGHGYGYTF
>TRBV6-2/TRBV6-3|TRBJ2-7
CASSYYGQGASEQYF
>TRBV11-2|TRBJ1-5
CASSAGQGEWSNSNQPQHF